One sample yielded the 2 T cell receptor beta chains listed below, sequenced in a study of blood T cell repertoires in COVID-19. Produced via immunoSEQ multiplex PCR; TCRdb's table is partial and in-frame only. Of 280,000 or so clones listed, 70% to 90% were seen once; the top ten hold about 5.5%. Sequenced: PBMCs or T cells enriched from blood (not recorded which). These TCRs come from a woman aged 35 to 49 who had recovered from COVID-19.

The chain combines TRBV6-1 with TRBJ2-5; D uncertain. Germline V gives CDR1 MNHNS, CDR2 SASEGT. Trimming cost V 2 bases and J 5 bases, with 15 bases left between them. The CDR3 length is 15 residues. The chain's CDR3 is CASSEYSWLRETQYF. In DNA form, the CDR3 reads TGTGCCAGCAGTGAATACTCTTGGTTACGGGAGACCCAGTACTTC.

V usage is TRBV6-5 and J usage is TRBJ2-1; maybe TRBD1 (6 bases). The CDR3 spans 14 residues. The germline V gene has CDR1 MNHEY and CDR2 SVGAGI. Trimming removed 2 bases from V and 7 bases from J, with 12 bases in between. The CDR3 reads CASSYRQRGNEQFF. CDR3 DNA sequence: TGTGCCAGCAGTTACAGACAGAGGGGGAATGAGCAGTTCTTC.